The 23 T cell receptor beta chains given below trace back to one sample, sequenced in a study of tumor-infiltrating lymphocytes in primary liver carcinoma. TCR beta cDNA was prepared out of roughly 0.5 ug total RNA by means of a constant-region primer. ARM-PCR, slightly modified, supplied the TCR beta libraries through three nested multiplex PCR rounds. The study ran its first two PCR rounds for approximately 10 cycles each, using TRBV1-TRBV30 forward primers and a C-beta reverse primer. TCRdb independently ran MiXCR on the multiplex PCR reads; one entry per CDR3 protein. The profile covers about 310,000 distinct CDR3 sequences, with around three fifths appearing a single time and over 15% taken by the ten largest. The researchers obtained blood RNA from unsorted whole blood and also extracted germline DNA. Sequencing input: peripheral blood. The source is a woman aged 30 to 39 with primary liver carcinoma and hepatitis B virus infection.

This clonotype appeared a few times. At one boundary the junction diverges from the germline segment, which might be a read error. The chain has TRBV29-1 and TRBJ1-2; D gene uncertain. In germline, CDR1 is SQVTM, CDR2 ANQGSEA. The CDR3 contains 12 residues. CDR3 DNA: TGCAGCGTTGTTAGTAAGAATTATGGCTGCACCTTC. The encoded protein is CSVVSKNYGCTF.

The chain uses TRBV6-1 and TRBJ2-1, with a tentative D call TRBD2 (5 bases). Germline CDR1 is MNHNS and CDR2 is SASEGT. CDR3 length equals 12 residues. The DNA for the CDR3 is TGTGTCGCGCTTGGGAGAAGTTATGAGCAGTTCTTC. Residues: CVALGRSYEQFF.

This clonotype appeared many times. The chain combines TRBV6-2 or TRBV6-3 with TRBJ1-5; weak D call: TRBD1 (5 bases). V gave up 0 bases and J gave up 6 bases, with 27 bases separating them. The CDR3 extends over 20 amino acids. Germline V gene data show CDR1 as MNHEY and CDR2 as SVGEGT. As DNA, the CDR3 is TGTGCCAGCAGTTACTCGCGGGGCTGGGCCTCCCCCCTCCTGAGTCAGCCCCAGCATTTT. Residues: CASSYSRGWASPLLSQPQHF.

The table lists this clonotype with a few counts. Relative to the germline gene, one junction end is altered; a read error may explain this. The CDR3, as DNA: TGTACTAGTAGCGGAACGAACACGGGGGAGCTGTTTTTT. Translation gives CTSSGTNTGELFF. The chain is built from TRBV11-2 and TRBJ2-2, with D perhaps TRBD2 (6 bases). Germline loops: CDR1 SGHAT, CDR2 FQNNGV. The CDR3 is made up of 13 amino acids.

Only a few counts were recorded for this clonotype. The CDR3 ends on some other residue instead of the conserved phenylalanine or tryptophan, so this is likely a read error. The genes are TRBV14 and TRBJ2-7; D call uncertain. V was trimmed by 1 base and J by 6 bases, leaving 4 bases between them. The CDR3 extends over 11 amino acids. Germline-derived CDR1 and CDR2 are SGHDN and FVKESK. The CDR3 sequence: CASSQGREQYL. DNA for the CDR3: TGTGCCAGCAGCCAAGGACGCGAGCAGTACCTC.

Comments on this clonotype: A clone one base away is much larger, so this may be a read error. This chain joins TRBV5-5 and TRBJ2-3, with TRBD1 as a possible D gene (6 bases). V lost 5 bases, J lost 6 bases, and 16 bases lay in between. Germline CDR1 and CDR2: SGHKS and YYEKEE (reference sequence). This CDR3 comprises 14 residues. Here the CDR3 DNA reads TGTGCCAGCAGATATCGGGGACAAGCGGATACGCAGTATTTT. As protein: CASRYRGQADTQYF.

The rearrangement uses TRBV12-3 or TRBV12-4 and TRBJ2-7, with no clear D. This CDR3 has 12 residues. Trimming took 3 bases from V and 6 from J, leaving 9 bases between them. This CDR3 is CASSFERVEQYF. In DNA form, the CDR3 reads TGTGCCAGCAGTTTCGAACGGGTCGAGCAGTACTTC.

This chain joins TRBV11-2 and TRBJ2-7, with a weak D call TRBD2 (6 bases). The germline CDR1 and CDR2 sequences are SGHAT and FQNNGV. Trimming pared 10 bases from V and 3 bases from J, leaving 19 bases between. CDR3 length: 14 residues. CDR3 amino acids: CANRRDQFYYEQYF. DNA for the CDR3: TGTGCCAACAGGCGGGACCAATTCTACTACGAGCAGTACTTC.

A remark on this clonotype: A read error may produce the germline difference seen at one junction end. The J gene is TRBJ2-7, the V gene TRBV24-1, with D maybe TRBD2 (5 bases). This CDR3 comprises 13 residues. Germline V gene lookup returns CDR1 KGHDR and CDR2 SFDVKD. The CDR3 protein is CATSDPGNYEQCF. The CDR3 DNA reads TGTGCCACCAGTGATCCGGGGAACTACGAGCAGTGCTTC.

This clonotype was picked up a small number of times. Relative to the germline gene, one junction end is altered; a read error may explain this. The chain uses TRBV5-5 and TRBJ2-7, with TRBD2 identical over 10 bases. This CDR3 is 15 amino acids long. Germline-derived CDR1 and CDR2 are SGHKS and YYEKEE (reference sequence). The CDR3 DNA reads TGTGCCAGCAGCTTGTGGAGCGGGAGGGCCTATGAGCAGTACTTC. It is translated as CASSLWSGRAYEQYF.

About this clonotype: Given a much more abundant clone one base away, this may be a read error. V usage is TRBV11-2 and J usage is TRBJ2-3; tentatively, D is TRBD2 (7 bases). CDR1 and CDR2 from the germline V gene are SGHAT and FQNNGV. The CDR3 loop spans 17 amino acids. The V end lost 6 bases, the J end lost 4 bases, and 23 bases lay between the germline ends. Written as DNA, the CDR3 is TGTGCCAGCAGTTACCCTAGGGGGGGCCTTAACGCAGATACGCAGTATTTT. It translates to CASSYPRGGLNADTQYF.

Note on this clonotype: This CDR3 fails to terminate in the conserved phenylalanine or tryptophan, so it likely reflects a read error. The gene calls are TRBV4-3 and TRBJ2-1, with D tentatively TRBD1 (5 bases). The CDR3 has 15 residues. CDR1 LGHNA and CDR2 YSLEER come from the germline V gene. Written as DNA, the CDR3 is TGCGTCAGCAGCCAGGACAAGGGATCCTACAATGAGCAGTTCTCC. Translating gives CVSSQDKGSYNEQFS.

This clonotype was picked up a small number of times. This sequence joins TRBV28 and TRBJ1-5; D gene unclear. This CDR3 has 13 residues. The V gene lost 10 bases and the J gene lost 1 base, with 11 bases spanning the gap. CDR1 and CDR2 (germline): MDHEN, SYDVKM. The CDR3 protein is CATSTNSNQPQHF. CDR3 bases: TGTGCCACCTCTACGAACAGCAATCAGCCCCAGCATTTT.

Concerning this clonotype itself: A much larger clone sits a single nucleotide away, making a read error possible. The rearrangement uses TRBV4-3 and TRBJ2-3; 7 nucleotides match TRBD1. Looked up from germline, CDR1 is LGHNA and CDR2 is YSLEER. There are 15 residues in the CDR3. CDR3 sequence: CVSSQGGLPTDTQYF. CDR3 in DNA: TGCGTCAGCAGCCAAGGGGGCTTACCCACAGATACGCAGTATTTT.

To note about this clonotype: A read error is possible here, since a much larger clone lies one base away. This sequence joins TRBV29-1 and TRBJ1-2, with no clear D. The germline V gene has CDR1 SQVTM and CDR2 ANQGSEA. The CDR3 runs to 11 residues. As DNA, the CDR3 is TGCAGCGTCGAGGAGTCCATCAGCTACATCTTC. Protein sequence: CSVEESISYIF.

This clonotype was seen many times. V is TRBV5-6 and J is TRBJ2-3; D not resolved. Trimming left V 4 bases short and J 2 bases short, with 8 bases between. CDR3 length equals 13 residues. CDR1 and CDR2 from the germline V gene are SGHDT and YYEEEE. The CDR3 DNA sequence: TGTGCCAGCAGCGCGCCGGCCACAGATACGCAGTATTTT. Its protein is CASSAPATDTQYF.

The genes are TRBV19 and TRBJ1-2, with D unclear. This CDR3 contains 12 residues. The germline V gene encodes CDR1 LNHDA and CDR2 SQIVND (reference sequence). V dropped 3 bases and J dropped 7 bases, with 9 bases sitting between them. CDR3 amino acids: CASSIYRVGYTF. CDR3 DNA: TGTGCCAGTAGTATTTACAGAGTTGGCTACACCTTC.

The rearrangement joins TRBV19 to TRBJ2-1; D possibly corresponds to TRBD2 (5 bases). Germline CDR1 LNHDA, CDR2 SQIVND (reference sequence). V lost 5 bases, J lost 10 bases, and 12 bases lay in between. This CDR3 has 12 amino acids. CDR3 coding DNA: TGTGCCAGTAGTCCAGTTCGGGGAGAGCAGTTCTTC. Translating gives CASSPVRGEQFF.

In regard to this clonotype: Just one base apart from a much larger clone, this may be a read error. The chain carries TRBV29-1 and TRBJ1-2; TRBD1 aligns across 10 bases. The V gene's germline CDR1 is SQVTM and CDR2 ANQGSEA. Trimming took 4 bases from V and 7 from J; bases not matched to a gene: 12. The CDR3 totals 15 residues. The CDR3 is CSVAYADRGVAGYTF. Written as DNA, the CDR3 is TGCAGCGTTGCTTATGCGGACAGGGGGGTAGCTGGCTACACCTTC.

The V and J genes are TRBV28 and TRBJ1-2; TRBD1 matches at 7 bases. The V gene end was trimmed by 6 bases and the J gene end by 6 bases; junction bases not matched to a gene: 10. The germline gives CDR1 MDHEN, CDR2 SYDVKM. The CDR3 has 14 residues. This chain's CDR3 is CASSEQGWTNGYTF. The CDR3 nucleotides are TGTGCCAGCAGCGAACAGGGGTGGACGAATGGCTACACCTTC.

The chain has TRBV29-1 and TRBJ2-5; 12 bases map to TRBD2. Germline-derived CDR1 and CDR2 are SQVTM and ANQGSEA. The CDR3 has 14 residues. V was pared by 5 bases and J by 2 bases, with 3 bases of the junction left unmatched. CDR3 DNA sequence: TGCAGCGTTCCTAGCGGGAGGGGGCAAGAGACCCAGTACTTC. As protein: CSVPSGRGQETQYF.

Ten or more counts support this clonotype. Written as DNA, the CDR3 is TGTGCCAGCAGTTCGGAAACCGAGACCCAGTACTTC. It codes for CASSSETETQYF. This rearrangement joins TRBV28 to TRBJ2-5; D is unresolved. CDR3 length equals 12 residues. Per the germline V gene, CDR1 is MDHEN and CDR2 is SYDVKM. V was pared by 4 bases and J by 5 bases, with 8 bases between.

Remarks on this clonotype: Given a much more abundant clone one base away, this may be a read error. This chain joins TRBV4-1 and TRBJ1-2; no clear D gene. The CDR3 runs to 20 residues. Trimming cost V 0 bases and J 4 bases, with 27 bases left between them. CDR1 is MGHRA and CDR2 is YSYEKL in the germline V gene. For the CDR3, the DNA is TGCGCCAGCAGCCAAGATATTTTTCCCCGGAGGACGGAAGAATTCTATGGCTACACCTTC. Its translation is CASSQDIFPRRTEEFYGYTF.